The text below deals with one TCR beta chain. The data originate from a study of blood T cell repertoires in COVID-19. Clones were sequenced by immunoSEQ multiplex PCR, and TCRdb holds only the in-frame ones, with some missing. The data hold 200,000 or so clones, with around 84% observed a single time. The CDR3 extends over 15 amino acids. In germline, CDR1 is SGHVS, CDR2 FNYEAQ. Trimming took 5 bases from V and 2 from J; bases not matched to a gene: 4. The V and J genes are TRBV7-6 and TRBJ2-2; 8 bases are a match to TRBD2. The sequence was obtained from a woman in her fifties or sixties who had recovered from COVID-19. Sequencing used peripheral blood. The CDR3 region is CASSISGANTGELFF. CDR3 DNA: TGTGCCAGCAGCATTAGCGGGGCAAACACCGGGGAGCTGTTTTTT.